The 22 T cell receptor beta chains in this list originate from one sample, sequenced in a study of cytomegalovirus exposure and HLA in healthy donors. The protocol was immunoSEQ multiplex PCR, while the TCRdb copy is restricted to in-frame clones and leaves out a portion. The sample includes 250,000 to 300,000 clones, around 87% of them seen just once. Material: PBMCs. The origin of the receptors is a woman between 18 and 29 years old in good health and CMV-seronegative.

This chain connects TRBV28 to TRBJ1-3, with D possibly matching TRBD1 (5 bases). Germline-derived CDR1 and CDR2 are MDHEN and SYDVKM. V was trimmed by 5 bases and J by 2 bases, leaving 13 bases between them. The CDR3 totals 15 residues. CDR3 region: CASSPGDYTGNTIYF. The DNA for the CDR3 is TGTGCCAGCAGTCCCGGGGACTACACTGGAAACACCATATATTTT.

The CDR3 loop is CASRAPGTIQETQYF. The CDR3 DNA is TGTGCCAGCAGAGCCCCGGGGACAATCCAAGAGACCCAGTACTTC. V usage is TRBV6-1 and J usage is TRBJ2-5; D might be TRBD1 (6 bases). Deletions cut 6 bases from V and 1 base from J, with 15 bases between. The CDR3 runs 15 residues. Germline V gene sequence: CDR1 MNHNS, CDR2 SASEGT.

The V gene is TRBV19, the J gene TRBJ1-1; perhaps TRBD1 as D (6 bases). The V end lost 3 bases, the J end lost 0 bases, and 8 bases lay between the germline ends. Looked up from germline, CDR1 is LNHDA and CDR2 is SQIVND (reference sequence). CDR3 length: 14 amino acids. CDR3 nucleotide sequence: TGTGCCAGTAGTATGGGGGCCATGAACACTGAAGCTTTCTTT. Its translation: CASSMGAMNTEAFF.

The gene calls are TRBV5-4 and TRBJ1-1; 8 nucleotides agree with TRBD1. V shed 5 bases, J shed 2 bases, and the junction held 5 bases outside the gene matches. The CDR3 consists of 14 residues. CDR1 is SGHNT and CDR2 is YYREEE in the germline V gene (reference sequence). CDR3 coding DNA: TGTGCCAGCAGACCTGGACAGGGAAACACTGAAGCTTTCTTT. It specifies CASRPGQGNTEAFF.

The chain employs TRBV6-1 and TRBJ1-5, with D hard to call. The V gene's germline CDR1 is MNHNS and CDR2 SASEGT. The germline V and J ends were trimmed by 7 bases and 0 bases, with 13 bases remaining between them. The CDR3 sequence is 15 residues long. For the CDR3, the DNA is TGTGCCAGCACCTACGGCGGGGTTAGCAATCAGCCCCAGCATTTT. It specifies CASTYGGVSNQPQHF.

The V and J genes are TRBV25-1 and TRBJ1-3; TRBD1 might be the D (6 bases). The CDR3 consists of 16 residues. Germline CDR1 and CDR2: MGHDK and SYGVNS. The V and J ends lost 4 bases and 2 bases respectively, with 15 bases between them. The CDR3 DNA reads TGTGCCAGCAGTGGAACTTTAACAGGGACTGGAAACACCATATATTTT. Translating gives CASSGTLTGTGNTIYF. Supplemented by reference TRBV25-1 and TRBJ1-3, the full variable domain reads EADIYQTPRYLVIGTGKKITLECSQTMGHDKMYWYQQDPGMELHLIHYSYGVNSTEKGDLSSESTVSRIRTEHFPLTLESARPSHTSQYLCASSGTLTGTGNTIYFGEGSWLTVV.

The gene calls are TRBV27 and TRBJ2-7; perhaps TRBD1 as D (6 bases). CDR3 size: 14 residues. V was pared by 5 bases and J by 3 bases, with 14 bases between. CDR1 and CDR2 (germline): MNHEY, SMNVEV (reference sequence). CDR3 DNA sequence: TGTGCCAGCAGTCTACAGGGTGAACGCTACGAGCAGTACTTC. Residues: CASSLQGERYEQYF.

The V gene is TRBV5-1, the J gene TRBJ2-2; the D gene is possibly TRBD2 (6 bases). Trimming removed 2 bases at V and 2 bases at J, with 10 bases between. Germline lookup yields CDR1 SGHRS and CDR2 YFSETQ. The CDR3 is 15 amino acids. The CDR3 bases are TGCGCCAGCAGCTTCACCGGGACTAACACCGGGGAGCTGTTTTTT. Protein: CASSFTGTNTGELFF. The full variable domain, completed using reference TRBV5-1 and TRBJ2-2, is KAGVTQTPRYLIKTRGQQVTLSCSPISGHRSVSWYQQTPGQGLQFLFEYFSETQRNKGNFPGRFSGRQFSNSRSEMNVSTLELGDSALYLCASSFTGTNTGELFFGEGSRLTVL.

This clone has just one count. The V and J genes are TRBV15 and TRBJ2-7; D is possibly TRBD1 (5 bases). The germline V and J ends were trimmed by 5 bases and 7 bases, with 9 bases remaining between them. The CDR3 is 11 residues long. CDR1 is LNHNV and CDR2 is YYDKDF in the germline V gene (reference sequence). The CDR3 DNA reads TGTGCCACCAGCGGTAGACAGGAGCAGTACGTC. Translation: CATSGRQEQYV.

This CDR3 is CASSLQGVSEQYV. DNA for the CDR3: TGTGCCAGCAGTTTGCAGGGGGTGAGCGAGCAGTACGTC. The chain combines TRBV28 with TRBJ2-7; TRBD1 matches 7 bases. Per the germline V gene, CDR1 is MDHEN and CDR2 is SYDVKM. The CDR3 loop spans 13 amino acids. V dropped 3 bases and J dropped 6; count of bases not matched to a gene: 5.

The chain joins TRBV6-5 to TRBJ2-7, with 7 bases fitting TRBD2. The CDR3 length is 16 residues. Unmatched junction bases numbered 5, after V lost 0 bases and J lost 0 bases. Looked up from germline, CDR1 is MNHEY and CDR2 is SVGAGI. The CDR3: CASSYSSGAISYEQYF. The CDR3 bases are TGTGCCAGCAGTTACTCGAGCGGGGCCATCTCCTACGAGCAGTACTTC.

The chain combines TRBV5-4 with TRBJ1-4; maybe TRBD1 (6 bases). This CDR3 is built from 18 residues. V lost 0 bases and J lost 3, with 18 bases in between. Germline values: CDR1 SGHNT, CDR2 YYREEE (reference sequence). The CDR3 region is CASSLGAPTGRANEKLFF. The CDR3 DNA is TGTGCCAGCAGCTTGGGGGCCCCCACAGGGAGGGCTAATGAAAAACTGTTTTTT. The variable domain in full, completed from reference TRBV5-4 and TRBJ1-4, reads ETGVTQSPTHLIKTRGQQVTLRCSSQSGHNTVSWYQQALGQGPQFIFQYYREEENGRGNFPPRFSGLQFPNYSSELNVNALELDDSALYLCASSLGAPTGRANEKLFFGSGTQLSVL.

The V gene is TRBV11-3, the J gene TRBJ2-7, with a possible D match to TRBD1 (5 bases). Looked up from germline, CDR1 is SGHNT and CDR2 is YENEEA. Trimming took off 5 bases at V and 2 bases at J, with 22 bases between the two ends. CDR3 length: 17 residues. Here the CDR3 DNA reads TGTGCCAGCAGCACAGTAATGGGGCCAAGAGAACCCTACGAGCAGTACTTC. Its protein product is CASSTVMGPREPYEQYF. Combining the CDR3 with reference TRBV11-3 and TRBJ2-7 gives the whole variable domain EAGVVQSPRYKIIEKKQPVAFWCNPISGHNTLYWYLQNLGQGPELLIRYENEEAVDDSQLPKDRFSAERLKGVDSTLKIQPAELGDSAVYLCASSTVMGPREPYEQYFGPGTRLTVT.

The chain employs TRBV6-5 and TRBJ1-2; 8 nucleotides match TRBD1. The CDR3 has 13 amino acids. Germline lookup yields CDR1 MNHEY and CDR2 SVGAGI. V was pared by 6 bases and J by 5 bases, with 5 bases of the junction left unmatched. CDR3 amino acids: CASSSGQGYGYTF. The CDR3 DNA sequence: TGTGCCAGCAGCTCCGGACAGGGATATGGCTACACCTTC.

Only one count was recorded for this clone. This same CDR3 is encoded by further DNA sequences in the sample. The chain employs TRBV18 and TRBJ1-1; 10 bases fit TRBD1. The CDR3 sequence is 13 residues long. Germline V gene sequence: CDR1 KGHSH, CDR2 LQKENI. Germline trimming cut 4 bases from V and 4 bases from J; bases unmatched to any gene: 0. The CDR3 nucleotides are TGTGCCAGCTCACGGACAGGGGGCACTGAAGCTTTCTTT. This encodes CASSRTGGTEAFF.

The V call is TRBV9, the J call TRBJ2-3, with TRBD1 as a possible D gene (6 bases). CDR1 SGDLS and CDR2 YYNGEE come from the germline V gene. V lost 3 bases to trimming and J lost 5 bases, with 16 bases between them. The CDR3 is 15 residues long. CDR3 nucleotide sequence: TGTGCCAGCAGCGGAGAGGCAGGGGTTGAAGATACGCAGTATTTT. Amino acid sequence: CASSGEAGVEDTQYF.

The V call is TRBV18, the J call TRBJ2-1; D is possibly TRBD1 (5 bases). This CDR3 is built from 13 residues. Germline CDR1 is KGHSH and CDR2 is LQKENI. The V end was cut by 5 bases, the J end by 8 bases, with 13 bases between. DNA of the CDR3: TGTGCCAGCTCAGACGGACAAGGGCATGAGCAGTTCTTC. It specifies CASSDGQGHEQFF. The whole variable domain, remainder taken from reference TRBV18 and TRBJ2-1, is NAGVMQNPRHLVRRRGQEARLRCSPMKGHSHVYWYRQLPEEGLKFMVYLQKENIIDESGMPKERFSAEFPKEGPSILRIQQVVRGDSAAYFCASSDGQGHEQFFGPGTRLTVL.

This sequence joins TRBV19 and TRBJ1-1; 8 bases line up with TRBD1. CDR1 is LNHDA, CDR2 SQIVND, per germline (reference sequence). The CDR3 sequence is 17 residues long. V shed 3 bases and J 4 bases; nucleotides not matched to a gene: 13. In DNA, the CDR3 is TGTGCCAGTAGTATGCAGTGGGCTCTTACAGGGGGCACTGAAGCTTTCTTT. It specifies CASSMQWALTGGTEAFF.

J is TRBJ2-7 and V is TRBV6-1, with 11 bases that match TRBD2. This CDR3 has 16 residues. V lost 4 bases, J lost 5 bases, and 10 bases stayed unmatched. Germline CDR1 MNHNS, CDR2 SASEGT. DNA for the CDR3: TGTGCCAGCAGTGCCCTAGCGGGGGGCTCGGGCGACGAGCAGTACGTC. Its protein is CASSALAGGSGDEQYV.

This clone has a single count. The chain combines TRBV11-2 with TRBJ2-1; the D gene is possibly TRBD2 (5 bases). The CDR3 length is 16 residues. Trimming stripped 1 base from V and 3 bases from J, with 13 bases between. The V gene's germline CDR1 is SGHAT and CDR2 FQNNGV. CDR3 DNA sequence: TGTGCCAGCAGCTTAGGCCCAGCGGACTTCTACAATGAGCAGTTCTTC. Its translation is CASSLGPADFYNEQFF.

This clone was recorded a few times. The chain joins TRBV15 to TRBJ2-3; 11 bases align to TRBD2. The CDR3 runs to 19 residues. Per germline, CDR1 LNHNV and CDR2 YYDKDF (reference sequence). The junction had 14 bases not matched to a gene; V was cut back by 0 bases and J by 6 bases. CDR3 loop: CATSRDMTSGALRRDTQYF. The CDR3 DNA follows: TGTGCCACCAGCAGAGATATGACTAGCGGGGCGCTACGGAGGGATACGCAGTATTTT.

V is TRBV28 and J is TRBJ1-1; maybe TRBD1 (6 bases). The CDR3 consists of 14 residues. Germline V gene sequence: CDR1 MDHEN, CDR2 SYDVKM. Trimming left V 5 bases short and J 1 base short, with 11 bases between. CDR3 nucleotides: TGTGCCAGCAGTACAGGGATCGAGAACACTGAAGCTTTCTTT. Encoded protein: CASSTGIENTEAFF.